These 8 T cell receptor beta chains were all obtained from the same sample, sequenced in a study of blood T cell repertoires in COVID-19. Assay: immunoSEQ multiplex PCR; the TCRdb copy retains only in-frame clones and omits some. This table has 350,000 to 400,000 clones, 65% to 90% appearing once. Material for sequencing was peripheral blood. The receptors were gathered from a woman aged 55-69 years with COVID-19, enrolled during active disease.

The count of this clone is one. V usage is TRBV6-5 and J usage is TRBJ2-5; 9 nucleotides align to TRBD2. This CDR3 contains 15 residues. Germline V gene lookup returns CDR1 MNHEY and CDR2 SVGAGI. With V trimmed by 7 bases and J by 2 bases, 8 bases remained unmatched. The CDR3 sequence is CASNTKRGEQETQYF. In DNA, the CDR3 is TGTGCCAGCAATACAAAGCGGGGGGAACAAGAGACCCAGTACTTC.

The V call is TRBV25-1, the J call TRBJ2-6; no clear D. The CDR3 has 14 residues. The V end lost 6 bases, the J end lost 0 bases, and 6 bases lay between the germline ends. CDR1 is MGHDK, CDR2 SYGVNS, per germline. The CDR3 protein is CASRADSGANVLTF. The DNA for the CDR3 is TGTGCCAGCAGGGCCGACTCTGGGGCCAACGTCCTGACTTTC.

This chain joins TRBV3-1 (or the pseudogene TRBV3-2) and TRBJ1-3; the D gene is possibly TRBD1 (6 bases). The CDR3 totals 15 residues. Trimming removed 4 bases from V and 4 bases from J, with 14 bases in between. CDR1 LGHDT and CDR2 YNNKEL come from the germline V gene (reference sequence). The CDR3 protein is CASSPRSGTGNTIYF. DNA of the CDR3: TGTGCCAGCAGCCCGCGCTCGGGGACAGGAAACACCATATATTTT.

This clone was recorded only once. This chain joins TRBV4-1 and TRBJ2-3, with 7 bases that match TRBD2. The germline V gene has CDR1 MGHRA and CDR2 YSYEKL. The CDR3 consists of 16 residues. J lost 0 bases, V lost 0 bases, and 3 bases had no gene match. This chain's CDR3 is CASSQDPGGSTDTQYF. CDR3 bases: TGCGCCAGCAGCCAAGATCCGGGGGGAAGCACAGATACGCAGTATTTT.

The chain carries TRBV18 and TRBJ1-2; 9 bases line up with TRBD1. This CDR3 has 15 amino acids. Germline loops: CDR1 KGHSH, CDR2 LQKENI. J gave up 3 bases and V 5 bases, and 7 bases lay outside the gene matches. The CDR3 DNA sequence: TGTGCCAGCTCAACGCTACAGGGGGCTGACTATGGCTACACCTTC. It specifies CASSTLQGADYGYTF.

The chain links TRBV18 to TRBJ1-4; 9 positions match TRBD1. The J segment lost 6 bases and the V segment lost 4 bases, leaving 0 bases of the junction unmatched. CDR3 length equals 13 residues. Germline CDR1 reads KGHSH; CDR2 reads LQKENI. The CDR3 coding sequence is TGTGCCAGCTCACGGGACAGGGATGAAAAACTGTTTTTT. It encodes CASSRDRDEKLFF.

The gene calls are TRBV4-1 and TRBJ1-2; no reliable D call. This CDR3 contains 13 residues. The germline V and J ends were trimmed by 0 bases and 5 bases, with 7 bases remaining between them. The germline V gene encodes CDR1 MGHRA and CDR2 YSYEKL. The DNA for the CDR3 is TGCGCCAGCAGCCAAGAGTGGAGATATGGCTACACCTTC. The encoded protein is CASSQEWRYGYTF.

This clone was seen once. V is TRBV19 and J is TRBJ1-2; TRBD1 matches 8 bases. The trim removed 2 bases at V and 4 bases at J, leaving 0 bases unmatched. Germline CDR1 and CDR2: LNHDA and SQIVND (reference sequence). The CDR3 is 13 amino acids. CDR3 coding DNA: TGTGCCAGTAGTATACAGGGGGCCTATGGCTACACCTTC. Its translation: CASSIQGAYGYTF.